The rows below give T cell receptor beta chains drawn from one sample of a study of shared clonotypes between healthy human individuals. Sequencing used immunoSEQ multiplex PCR; TCRdb keeps in-frame clones, though not all of them. The sample has some 1.4 million clones; 96% are singletons. The sample consisted of naive CD4+ T cells sorted from blood. Source of these receptors: a man younger than 40 in good health. Both conserved end residues are part of each CDR3. The D gene is left open where the match is weak. Only part of the rows carry a size: once, few, many, or a class if the clone is expanded.

once	-	TRBV5-4	TRBJ2-3	TGTGCCAGCAGCCCCCCCCGGAGCGGCCCCTCGGATACGCAGTATTTT	CASSPPRSGPSDTQYF
-	TRBD2	TRBV9	TRBJ2-7	TGTGCCAGCGGCCGGGGTCTAGCGGGTACCCCCTACGAGCAGTACTTC	CASGRGLAGTPYEQYF
-	-	TRBV18	TRBJ2-3	TGTGCCAGCTCACCACCTAACGGATCCACAGATACGCAGTATTTT	CASSPPNGSTDTQYF
once	-	TRBV27	TRBJ2-3	TGTGCCAGCAGTCCGTCGGTGCGGGATACGCAGTATTTT	CASSPSVRDTQYF
-	-	TRBV15	TRBJ2-3	TGTGCCACCAGCAGAGATTTACCAGATACGCAGTATTTT	CATSRDLPDTQYF
-	TRBD1	TRBV6-6	TRBJ2-5	TGTGCCAGCGGACAACAGGGGAAAGAGACCCAGTACTTC	CASGQQGKETQYF
-	TRBD1	TRBV6-6	TRBJ2-3	TGTGCCAGCAGTCAAAAACGGCAGGGGGCTATGGATACGCAGTATTTT	CASSQKRQGAMDTQYF
-	-	TRBV11-2	TRBJ1-2	TGTGCCAGCAGCTCCTCGGGACTCTCGGCTGGCTACACCTTC	CASSSSGLSAGYTF
-	TRBD1	TRBV5-1	TRBJ1-1	TGCGCCAGCAGCTTGGAAAACAGGGGGGGCCTGAACACTGAAGCTTTCTTT	CASSLENRGGLNTEAFF
once	TRBD2	TRBV5-6	TRBJ2-7	TGTGCCAGCAGCCTCGGGACTACACACTACTACGAGCAGTACTTC	CASSLGTTHYYEQYF
-	TRBD1	TRBV7-2	TRBJ2-2	TGTGCCAGCAGCGACCGGGACAGGGGGGTCTCCGGGGAGCTGTTTTTT	CASSDRDRGVSGELFF
-	-	TRBV20-1	TRBJ2-7	TGCAGTGCTAGTCAAATGAGTAAGCAGTACTTC	CSASQMSKQYF
few	-	TRBV27	TRBJ2-3	TGTGCCAGCAGTAGGAGCACAGATACGCAGTATTTT	CASSRSTDTQYF
once	-	TRBV5-6	TRBJ2-3	TGTGCCAGCAGCGCCTTCGTGGTAGTCGGAGATACGCAGTATTTT	CASSAFVVVGDTQYF
-	TRBD2	TRBV9	TRBJ2-3	TGTGCCAGCAGCGTAGACCTAGCGGGAGGGCCTTTTCACACGGGTACGCAGTATTTT	CASSVDLAGGPFHTGTQYF
-	-	TRBV5-5	TRBJ1-4	TGTGCCAGCAGCTTATTTGGGGTGGTTGGTGAAAAACTGTTTTTT	CASSLFGVVGEKLFF
-	-	TRBV6-1	TRBJ2-2	TGTGCCAGCAGTCGATGGTTCGGGGAGCTGTTTTTT	CASSRWFGELFF
-	-	TRBV6-5	TRBJ2-1	TGTGCCAGCAAGGTCGACGTTTACAATGAGCAGTTCTTC	CASKVDVYNEQFF
once	-	TRBV29-1	TRBJ2-7	TGCAGCGTATTTTTGAATTCCTACGAGCAGTACTTC	CSVFLNSYEQYF
-	-	TRBV9	TRBJ2-7	TGTGCCAGCAACCAGGGACACAACGGCGAGCAGTACTTC	CASNQGHNGEQYF
-	TRBD2	TRBV10-3	TRBJ2-7	TGTGCCATCAGTGGGACTAGCGGGGGCGAGCAGTACTTC	CAISGTSGGEQYF
-	TRBD1	TRBV18	TRBJ2-7	TGTGCCAGCTGTCGGACAGGGATCTACGAGCAGTACTTC	CASCRTGIYEQYF
-	TRBD2	TRBV19	TRBJ2-1	TGTGCCAGTAGTATTCCTTCTAGCGGGAGAGGTGATGAGCAGTTCTTC	CASSIPSSGRGDEQFF
once	-	TRBV2	TRBJ2-7	TGTGCCAGCAGTGAAACCGGTACCTACAGCGAGCAGTACTTC	CASSETGTYSEQYF
-	-	TRBV5-5	TRBJ2-5	TGTGCCAGCAGCTTTGTAAAGGAGGAGACCCAGTACTTC	CASSFVKEETQYF
-	-	TRBV7-8	TRBJ2-3	TGTGCCAGCAGCTTCCCCGCGCTGGGGTTATCTAGCACAGATACGCAGTATTTT	CASSFPALGLSSTDTQYF
-	TRBD1	TRBV10-2	TRBJ2-7	TGCGCCACCGGACAAAGGGGGCGATACGAGCAGTACTTC	CATGQRGRYEQYF
-	-	TRBV11-2	TRBJ1-3	TGTGCCAGCAGCTCGTATAGCTCTGGAAACACCATATATTTT	CASSSYSSGNTIYF
-	TRBD2	TRBV4-1	TRBJ2-3	TGCGCCAGCAGCCAAGGACTAGCGGGAGGGTGGGGCCAGATGGATACGCAGTATTTT	CASSQGLAGGWGQMDTQYF
-	-	TRBV19	TRBJ1-5	TGTGCCAGTACTGGCCAAATTGATAGCAATCAGCCCCAGCATTTT	CASTGQIDSNQPQHF
-	-	TRBV5-4	TRBJ2-7	TGTGCCAGCAGCTTGCCGGGAGTTAACTACGAGCAGTACTTC	CASSLPGVNYEQYF
-	TRBD2	TRBV5-1	TRBJ2-1	TGCGCCAGCAGCGGTCTAGCGGGAGGGCCGAATGAGCAGTTCTTC	CASSGLAGGPNEQFF
-	TRBD1	TRBV28	TRBJ1-2	TGTGCCAGCAGCTATGACAGGGGGAGAGATGGCTACACCTTC	CASSYDRGRDGYTF
-	-	TRBV5-4	TRBJ2-3	TGTGCCAGCAGTCCATCCGCGGATACGCAGTATTTT	CASSPSADTQYF
-	-	TRBV7-3	TRBJ2-3	TGTGCCAGCAGCTCCGTTCCGGGCGACCCGAGGGATACGCAGTATTTT	CASSSVPGDPRDTQYF
once	TRBD2	TRBV5-4	TRBJ2-5	TGTGCCAGCAGCGGAGGCCGACTAGCCGGAGAAGAGACCCAGTACTTC	CASSGGRLAGEETQYF
-	-	TRBV9	TRBJ2-1	TGTGCCAGCAGCGTAGGCGAGGGTGAGCAGTTCTTC	CASSVGEGEQFF
-	-	TRBV28	TRBJ1-5	TGTGCCAGCAGTTCCGGGCAGATTAGCAATCAGCCCCAGCATTTT	CASSSGQISNQPQHF
-	-	TRBV10-2	TRBJ1-5	TGCGCCAGCAGCGACCGCCGGGGCGGTTATGTGCCCCAGCATTTT	CASSDRRGGYVPQHF
-	-	TRBV19	TRBJ2-7	TGTGCCAGTAGGCCTGGGACCCTGGCGGGCGAGCAGTACTTC	CASRPGTLAGEQYF
-	TRBD2	TRBV14	TRBJ2-1	TGTGCCAGCAGCCGGGGGGGGACCGCCTACAATGAGCAGTTCTTC	CASSRGGTAYNEQFF
-	-	TRBV10-3	TRBJ2-6	TGTGCCATCAGTCCTGCTGACCCGAGGGGGGCCAACGTCCTGACTTTC	CAISPADPRGANVLTF